This T cell receptor beta chain was profiled in a study of OX40 agonist ivuxolimab in advanced cancers. After removal of 3 bases from V and 5 bases from J, the junction contained 5 bases not matched to a gene. This CDR3 has 14 residues. Germline CDR1 MNHNY, CDR2 SVGAGI (reference sequence). Assay used: immunoSEQ multiplex PCR; TCRdb lists only in-frame clones, some missing. The data show 49,000 or so clones, roughly 89% seen once. V and J are TRBV6-6 and TRBJ2-7; 9 nucleotides line up with TRBD2. The sequence was obtained from an adult with an advanced solid tumor such as melanoma, head and neck, liver or kidney cancer. The sequenced sample was CD4+ or CD8+ T cells sorted from blood, obtained in a trial of the OX40 agonist ivuxolimab. CDR3 DNA: TGTGCCAGCAGTTATCGGACTAGCGTACACGAGCAGTACTTC. The encoded protein is CASSYRTSVHEQYF.